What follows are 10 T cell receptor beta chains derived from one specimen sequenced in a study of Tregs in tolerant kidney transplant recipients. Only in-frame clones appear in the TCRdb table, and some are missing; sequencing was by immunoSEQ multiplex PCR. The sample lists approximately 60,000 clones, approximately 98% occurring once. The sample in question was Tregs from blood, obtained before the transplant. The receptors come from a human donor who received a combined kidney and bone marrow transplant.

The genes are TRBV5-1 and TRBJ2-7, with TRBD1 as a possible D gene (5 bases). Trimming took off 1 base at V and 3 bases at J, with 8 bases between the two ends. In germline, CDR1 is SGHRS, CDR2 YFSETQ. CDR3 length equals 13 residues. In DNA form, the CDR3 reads TGCGCCAGCAGCTTGCTCCAGGGCTACGAGCAGTACTTC. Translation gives CASSLLQGYEQYF.

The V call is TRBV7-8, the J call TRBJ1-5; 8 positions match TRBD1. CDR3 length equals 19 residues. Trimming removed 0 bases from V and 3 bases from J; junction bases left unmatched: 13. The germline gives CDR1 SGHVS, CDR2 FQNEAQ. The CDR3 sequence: CASSLAHNPTGGVNQPQHF. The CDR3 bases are TGTGCCAGCAGCTTAGCACACAACCCTACAGGGGGTGTCAATCAGCCCCAGCATTTT.

CDR3 in DNA: TGTGCCATCAGTCTCAGACAGGAACACTACAATGAGCAGTTCTTC. Its translation is CAISLRQEHYNEQFF. V usage is TRBV10-3 and J usage is TRBJ2-1; D may be TRBD1 (6 bases). Per germline, CDR1 ENHRY and CDR2 SYGVKD. Trimming took off 5 bases at V and 3 bases at J, with 14 bases between the two ends. The CDR3 has 15 residues.

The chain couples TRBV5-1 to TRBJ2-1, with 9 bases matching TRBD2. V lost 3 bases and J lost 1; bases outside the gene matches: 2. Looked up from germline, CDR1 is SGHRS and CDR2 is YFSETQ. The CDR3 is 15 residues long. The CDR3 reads CASSSAGGSYNEQFF. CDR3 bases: TGCGCCAGCAGCTCAGCGGGGGGTTCCTACAATGAGCAGTTCTTC. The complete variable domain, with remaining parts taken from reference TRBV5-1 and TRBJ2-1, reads KAGVTQTPRYLIKTRGQQVTLSCSPISGHRSVSWYQQTPGQGLQFLFEYFSETQRNKGNFPGRFSGRQFSNSRSEMNVSTLELGDSALYLCASSSAGGSYNEQFFGPGTRLTVL.

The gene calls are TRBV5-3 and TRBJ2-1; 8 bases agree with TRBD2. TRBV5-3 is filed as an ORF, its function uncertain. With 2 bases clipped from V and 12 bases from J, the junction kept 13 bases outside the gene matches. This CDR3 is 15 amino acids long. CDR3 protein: CARSLVSGTRVGQFF. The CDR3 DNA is TGTGCCAGAAGCTTAGTCTCCGGGACTAGGGTGGGGCAGTTCTTC.

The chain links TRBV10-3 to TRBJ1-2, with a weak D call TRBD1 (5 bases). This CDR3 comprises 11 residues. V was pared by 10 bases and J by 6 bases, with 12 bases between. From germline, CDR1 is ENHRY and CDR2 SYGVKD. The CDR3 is CATQGGNGYTF. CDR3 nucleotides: TGTGCCACCCAGGGCGGGAATGGCTACACCTTC.

The CDR3: CASSSLFSGELFF. CDR3 bases: TGTGCCAGCAGCTCCCTCTTTTCGGGGGAGCTGTTTTTT. The chain employs TRBV7-3 and TRBJ2-2, with D unclear. Germline lookup yields CDR1 SGHTA and CDR2 FQGTGA. V lost 4 bases to trimming and J lost 8 bases, with 11 bases between them. The CDR3 length is 13 residues.

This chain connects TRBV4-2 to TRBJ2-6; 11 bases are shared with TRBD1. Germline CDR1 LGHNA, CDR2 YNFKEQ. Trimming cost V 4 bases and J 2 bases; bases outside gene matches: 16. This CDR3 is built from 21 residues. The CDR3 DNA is TGTGCCAGCAGCCCAGACCCGGACAGGGGGCACCCTAAAGCTGGGGCCAACGTCCTGACTTTC. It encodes CASSPDPDRGHPKAGANVLTF.

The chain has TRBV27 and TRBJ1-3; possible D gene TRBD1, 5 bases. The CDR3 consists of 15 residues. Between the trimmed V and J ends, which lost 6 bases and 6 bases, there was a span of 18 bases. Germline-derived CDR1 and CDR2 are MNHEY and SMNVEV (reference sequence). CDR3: CASRPGSGRENTIYF. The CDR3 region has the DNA TGTGCCAGCAGGCCCGGTTCGGGCAGGGAAAACACCATATATTTT.

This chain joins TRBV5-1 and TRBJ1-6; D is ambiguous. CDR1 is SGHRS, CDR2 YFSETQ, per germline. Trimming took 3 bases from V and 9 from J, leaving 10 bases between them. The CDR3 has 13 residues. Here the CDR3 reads CASSSDRGSPLHF. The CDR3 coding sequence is TGCGCCAGCAGCTCCGACCGGGGTTCACCCCTCCACTTT.